The 30 T cell receptor beta chains in this list originate from one sample, sequenced in a study of blood T cell repertoires in COVID-19. The data were produced by immunoSEQ multiplex PCR, yet TCRdb's version contains in-frame clones alone and is incomplete. The table includes fewer than 350,000 clones, approximately 81% detected once. Sequencing used peripheral blood. The receptor set was obtained from a woman aged 55-69 years with active or convalescent COVID-19.

CDR3 coding DNA: TGTGCCAGCAGCCAAGATAGGGGTTACACCTTC. Translated: CASSQDRGYTF. The genes are TRBV4-2 and TRBJ1-2; a weak D match, TRBD1 (5 bases). Trimming removed 0 bases from V and 11 bases from J, with 7 bases in between. This CDR3 spans 11 amino acids. CDR1 and CDR2 (germline): LGHNA, YNFKEQ.

The gene calls are TRBV12-3 or TRBV12-4 and TRBJ1-2; possible D gene TRBD1, 6 bases. Trimming pared 7 bases from V and 10 bases from J, leaving 19 bases between. The CDR3 contains 13 residues. CDR3 coding DNA: TGTGCCAGCATCCGCTCAGGGGCTTTTGACTACACCTTC. Protein: CASIRSGAFDYTF.

The chain uses TRBV10-2 and TRBJ2-3; D is ambiguous. V lost 8 bases, J lost 2 bases, and 17 bases lay in between. In germline, CDR1 is WSHSY, CDR2 SAAADI. The CDR3 loop spans 15 amino acids. CDR3 nucleotide sequence: TGCGCCAGCTCCCTCACCCCGGTCCTCACAGATACGCAGTATTTT. Residues: CASSLTPVLTDTQYF.

The chain links TRBV4-3 to TRBJ2-7; possible D gene TRBD2, 5 bases. V lost 3 bases to trimming and J lost 0 bases, with 9 bases between them. The CDR3 extends over 14 amino acids. The V gene's germline CDR1 is LGHNA and CDR2 YSLEER. The CDR3 coding sequence is TGCGCCAGCAGCCATTTCCGGGACTCCTACGAGCAGTACTTC. Its translation: CASSHFRDSYEQYF.

This chain links TRBV20-1 with TRBJ1-6, with 9 bases matching TRBD1. This CDR3 has 13 amino acids. V was clipped by 3 bases and J by 8 bases; unmatched bases: 2. Germline values: CDR1 DFQATT, CDR2 SNEGSKA (reference sequence). CDR3 amino acids: CSASGDRDSPLHF. DNA for the CDR3: TGCAGTGCTAGTGGGGACAGGGATTCACCCCTCCACTTT.

The chain couples TRBV4-1 to TRBJ1-3; D unclear. Between the trimmed V and J ends, which lost 1 base and 0 bases, there was a span of 10 bases. This CDR3 contains 16 residues. Looked up from germline, CDR1 is MGHRA and CDR2 is YSYEKL. CDR3 DNA sequence: TGCGCCAGCAGCCAAGCCTCTACGGGCTCTGGAAACACCATATATTTT. Translated: CASSQASTGSGNTIYF.

This chain uses TRBV3-1 (or the pseudogene TRBV3-2) with TRBJ2-7, with D tentatively TRBD2 (6 bases). V lost 0 bases and J 4 bases, leaving 19 bases between the germline ends. Germline V CDR1 and CDR2: LGHDT, YNNKEL (reference sequence). This CDR3 has 17 amino acids. CDR3 loop: CASSQDIWGDGWYEQYF. In nucleotides, the CDR3 is TGTGCCAGCAGCCAAGATATCTGGGGGGACGGCTGGTACGAGCAGTACTTC.

V is TRBV7-6 and J is TRBJ2-3; 8 nucleotides line up with TRBD1. V dropped 5 bases and J dropped 1; count of bases not matched to a gene: 5. The CDR3 is 15 residues long. CDR1 and CDR2 from the germline V gene are SGHVS and FNYEAQ. The CDR3 DNA is TGTGCCAGCAGCCCCAGGGGGCCAGGCACAGATACGCAGTATTTT. Amino acid sequence: CASSPRGPGTDTQYF.

The rearrangement links TRBV19 to TRBJ2-7; TRBD1 agrees at 9 bases. With V trimmed by 6 bases and J by 2 bases, 2 bases remained unmatched. The CDR3 runs to 13 residues. Germline CDR1 is LNHDA and CDR2 is SQIVND (reference sequence). CDR3 in DNA: TGTGCCAGTAGGAGGACAGGGGCCTACGAGCAGTACTTC. Amino acid sequence: CASRRTGAYEQYF.

The gene calls are TRBV19 and TRBJ1-2; D gene ambiguous. The V gene lost 6 bases and the J gene lost 5 bases, with 19 bases spanning the gap. CDR1 is LNHDA and CDR2 is SQIVND in the germline V gene (reference sequence). The length of the CDR3 is 15 residues. CDR3 in DNA: TGTGCCAGTAGAAGTGGCTTGTGGCAGAGGTATGGCTACACCTTC. Its translation: CASRSGLWQRYGYTF.

The chain employs TRBV19 and TRBJ1-1; D may be TRBD1 (5 bases). This CDR3 has 12 residues. Looked up from germline, CDR1 is LNHDA and CDR2 is SQIVND (reference sequence). The ends were cut back, 8 bases at V and 1 base at J, with 8 bases in the middle. CDR3 nucleotides: TGTGCCAGTCAGACAGAGAACACTGAAGCTTTCTTT. Protein sequence: CASQTENTEAFF.

CDR3 sequence: CASSEGDSRGYEQYF. CDR3 coding DNA: TGTGCCAGCAGCGAGGGGGACAGCCGAGGGTACGAGCAGTACTTC. V gene TRBV7-9 combines with J gene TRBJ2-7; TRBD1 matches 7 bases. V lost 5 bases to trimming and J lost 4 bases; unmatched junction nucleotides: 11. The CDR3 covers 15 residues. CDR1 and CDR2 from the germline V gene are SEHNR and FQNEAQ (reference sequence).

The V call is TRBV4-1, the J call TRBJ1-2; weak D call: TRBD1 (6 bases). The germline V gene has CDR1 MGHRA and CDR2 YSYEKL. Deletions cut 0 bases from V and 4 bases from J, with 9 bases between. The CDR3 totals 14 residues. CDR3 loop: CASSQDTGFYGYTF. CDR3 nucleotide sequence: TGCGCCAGCAGCCAAGATACAGGGTTCTATGGCTACACCTTC.

There are many counts of this clone. V gene TRBV30 combines with J gene TRBJ1-2; 9 bases fit TRBD1. CDR3 length: 14 residues. Germline V gene data show CDR1 as GTSNPN and CDR2 as SVGIG (reference sequence). The V segment lost 7 bases and the J segment 8 bases; nucleotides outside the gene matches: 14. CDR3 DNA sequence: TGTGCCTATACCCCCGGGACAGGGTTAATAGGCTACACCTTC. Its protein is CAYTPGTGLIGYTF. Drawing the rest from reference TRBV30 and TRBJ1-2, the complete variable domain is SQTIHQWPATLVQPVGSPLSLECTVEGTSNPNLYWYRQAAGRGLQLLFYSVGIGQISSEVPQNLSASRPQDRQFILSSKKLLLSDSGFYLCAYTPGTGLIGYTFGSGTRLTVV.

The count of this clone is one. The J gene is TRBJ2-3, the V gene TRBV28; TRBD1 matches at 7 bases. V gave up 2 bases and J gave up 3 bases; unmatched junction bases: 5. Germline CDR1 and CDR2: MDHEN and SYDVKM. The CDR3 loop spans 15 amino acids. The CDR3 sequence: CASSLAQGRTDTQYF. The CDR3, as DNA: TGTGCCAGCAGTTTAGCACAGGGGAGAACAGATACGCAGTATTTT.

The rearrangement links TRBV5-1 to TRBJ2-1; 7 positions match TRBD2. V lost 4 bases, J lost 12 bases, and 7 bases stayed unmatched. This CDR3 contains 12 residues. Germline V CDR1 and CDR2: SGHRS, YFSETQ. CDR3 region: CASSRGDRLQFF. CDR3 DNA sequence: TGCGCCAGCAGCCGGGGGGACCGCTTGCAGTTCTTC.

V usage is TRBV27 and J usage is TRBJ1-3; unclear D gene. The length of the CDR3 is 14 residues. The germline V and J ends were trimmed by 3 bases and 3 bases, with 9 bases remaining between them. Germline loops: CDR1 MNHEY, CDR2 SMNVEV (reference sequence). CDR3 in DNA: TGTGCCAGCAGTTTTCGAGGTGGTGGAAACACCATATATTTT. Translating it yields CASSFRGGGNTIYF.

This chain connects TRBV28 to TRBJ1-6; possible D gene TRBD1, 6 bases. The V end lost 2 bases, the J end lost 10 bases, and 18 bases lay between the germline ends. Germline V gene sequence: CDR1 MDHEN, CDR2 SYDVKM. The length of the CDR3 is 16 residues. The CDR3 region is CASSLRGNRDRSPLHF. The CDR3 DNA follows: TGTGCCAGCAGTTTACGCGGCAACCGAGACAGGTCACCCCTCCACTTT.

In DNA, the CDR3 is TGTGCCAGCAGTTTTGGGGCCCGCACTGAAGCTTTCTTT. This sequence encodes CASSFGARTEAFF. The chain joins TRBV12-3 or TRBV12-4 to TRBJ1-1; possible D gene TRBD1, 5 bases. The CDR3 has 13 amino acids. V was shortened by 3 bases and J by 4 bases, with 9 bases between the two germline ends.

The CDR3 sequence: CASSRAGNSYNEQFF. The CDR3 DNA reads as TGTGCCAGCAGTCGAGCGGGGAACTCCTACAATGAGCAGTTCTTC. V gene TRBV6-5 combines with J gene TRBJ2-1; 7 bases agree with TRBD2. With V trimmed by 5 bases and J by 0 bases, 4 bases remained unmatched. This CDR3 has 15 residues. Germline loops: CDR1 MNHEY, CDR2 SVGAGI.

This clone has more than one count but fewer than ten. V is TRBV14 and J is TRBJ2-7; no firm D call. This CDR3 has 13 residues. Germline V gene lookup returns CDR1 SGHDN and CDR2 FVKESK. Trimming removed 0 bases from V and 7 bases from J, with 10 bases in between. The CDR3 is CASSQESNREQYF. CDR3 bases: TGTGCCAGCAGCCAAGAATCCAACAGAGAGCAGTACTTC. Combining the CDR3 with reference TRBV14 and TRBJ2-7 gives the whole variable domain EAGVTQFPSHSVIEKGQTVTLRCDPISGHDNLYWYRRVMGKEIKFLLHFVKESKQDESGMPNNRFLAERTGGTYSTLKVQPAELEDSGVYFCASSQESNREQYFGPGTRLTVT.

The chain combines TRBV3-1 (or the pseudogene TRBV3-2) with TRBJ2-5; 7 bases are shared with TRBD2. Per germline, CDR1 LGHDT and CDR2 YNNKEL (reference sequence). The CDR3 is 13 residues long. The V segment lost 8 bases and the J segment 2 bases; nucleotides outside the gene matches: 5. The CDR3 DNA reads as TGTGCCAGCTGTCTAGCGGTTCAAGAGACCCAGTACTTC. Its translation: CASCLAVQETQYF.

The CDR3 nucleotides are TGTGCCAGCAGCTTAGTGGGCTTGGGTTTCCAAGAGACCCAGTACTTC. This encodes CASSLVGLGFQETQYF. This sequence joins TRBV7-2 and TRBJ2-5; D not resolved. The CDR3 covers 16 residues. V lost 1 base and J 1 base, leaving 13 bases between the germline ends. Germline loops: CDR1 SGHTA, CDR2 FQGNSA.

The chain has TRBV6-2 or TRBV6-3 and TRBJ2-7; 9 positions match TRBD1. The length of the CDR3 is 20 residues. Trimming cost V 6 bases and J 3 bases; bases outside gene matches: 24. Germline V gene data show CDR1 as MNHEY and CDR2 as SVGEGT. CDR3 sequence: CASSRLPPLPGQGIDYEQYF. The CDR3 coding sequence is TGTGCCAGCAGCCGATTACCGCCCCTTCCGGGACAGGGAATTGACTACGAGCAGTACTTC.

The genes are TRBV3-1 (or the pseudogene TRBV3-2) and TRBJ2-1; TRBD2 matches 7 bases. CDR1 and CDR2 (germline): LGHDT, YNNKEL (reference sequence). With V trimmed by 0 bases and J by 1 base, 0 bases remained unmatched. The CDR3 loop spans 15 amino acids. As DNA, the CDR3 is TGTGCCAGCAGCCAAGAGGGGGGGTCCTACAATGAGCAGTTCTTC. This encodes CASSQEGGSYNEQFF.

CDR3 DNA: TGTGCTAGTGGTTTGGTACTAGCGGGGGGGCCCTGGGGCACAGATACGCAGTATTTT. Translated: CASGLVLAGGPWGTDTQYF. This chain joins TRBV12-5 and TRBJ2-3, with 13 bases that match TRBD2. Looked up from germline, CDR1 is LGHNT and CDR2 is FRNRAP. Trimming cost V 0 bases and J 1 base; bases outside gene matches: 7. This CDR3 is 19 amino acids long.

The gene calls are TRBV15 and TRBJ1-4; D is ambiguous. The CDR3 is 15 residues long. Germline V gene lookup returns CDR1 LNHNV and CDR2 YYDKDF (reference sequence). The germline V and J ends were trimmed by 0 bases and 6 bases, with 11 bases remaining between them. The chain's CDR3 is CATSRDRLGDEKLFF. The CDR3 coding sequence is TGTGCCACCAGCAGAGATCGCCTGGGAGATGAAAAACTGTTTTTT.

This rearrangement joins TRBV10-3 to TRBJ2-3; tentative D call: TRBD2 (6 bases). With 4 bases removed from V and 6 bases from J, the gap between germline ends came to 20 bases. This CDR3 has 16 amino acids. Germline loops: CDR1 ENHRY, CDR2 SYGVKD. The DNA of the CDR3 is TGTGCCATCAGTGGGGAAAGGGCGACTAGGCCGGATACGCAGTATTTT. Its protein is CAISGERATRPDTQYF.

The J gene is TRBJ2-5, the V gene TRBV10-3, with TRBD1 matching 7 bases. The CDR3 covers 15 residues. J gave up 5 bases and V 0 bases, and 6 bases lay outside the gene matches. CDR1 is ENHRY, CDR2 SYGVKD, per germline. The chain's CDR3 is CAISESGTVMETQYF. The CDR3 nucleotides are TGTGCCATCAGTGAGTCAGGGACAGTGATGGAGACCCAGTACTTC.

The V call is TRBV10-3, the J call TRBJ2-5; D not certain. Trimming left V 4 bases short and J 0 bases short, with 9 bases between. Germline V gene sequence: CDR1 ENHRY, CDR2 SYGVKD. The CDR3 loop spans 14 amino acids. The DNA of the CDR3 is TGTGCCATCAGTGGACTGTTAGACCAAGAGACCCAGTACTTC. Its translation: CAISGLLDQETQYF.